The 7 T cell receptor beta chains reported below all come from one sample, sequenced in a study of T-cell reconstitution after alpha-beta-depleted transplantation in children. Researchers prepared the TCRbeta library using unique molecular identifiers, the study reports. TCRdb independently ran MiXCR on the PCR reads; one entry per CDR3 protein. The repertoire holds hundreds of thousands of distinct CDR3 sequences, with 9.9% as singletons. This specimen consisted of PBMCs from the stem cell graft donor, obtained from the stem cell graft. These receptors originate from a human donor who donated a stem cell graft to a child with SCID.

This clonotype appeared many times. The chain recombines TRBV12-3 or TRBV12-4 with TRBJ2-3; D call uncertain. V was cut by 3 bases and J by 2 bases, with 9 bases left in between. The CDR3 runs to 14 residues. The CDR3 region has the DNA TGTGCCAGCAGTTTTCGGTTCCCCACAGATACGCAGTATTTT. Protein: CASSFRFPTDTQYF.

The rearrangement links TRBV18 to TRBJ2-7; D is unresolved. Between the trimmed V and J ends, which lost 4 bases and 5 bases, there was a span of 6 bases. The CDR3 runs to 11 residues. In germline, CDR1 is KGHSH, CDR2 LQKENI. CDR3: CASSRQDEQYF. In nucleotides, the CDR3 is TGTGCCAGCTCACGCCAGGACGAGCAGTACTTC.

This clonotype was detected only a few times. The chain has TRBV20-1 and TRBJ2-5; D is possibly TRBD2 (5 bases). The CDR3 sequence is 14 residues long. Germline CDR1 and CDR2: DFQATT and SNEGSKA (reference sequence). The V end was cut by 3 bases, the J end by 3 bases, with 14 bases between. The CDR3 bases are TGCAGTGCTAGTGAGGCACTAGATAAAGAGACCCAGTACTTC. This codes for CSASEALDKETQYF.

This clonotype was counted only a few times. The chain carries TRBV29-1 and TRBJ2-7; no firm D call. In germline, CDR1 is SQVTM, CDR2 ANQGSEA. Trimming shortened V by 4 bases and J by 0 bases, and 10 bases separated the two germline ends. This CDR3 region has 13 residues. The CDR3 spells CSVVGYSSYEQYF. CDR3 in DNA: TGCAGCGTTGTGGGGTACTCCTCCTACGAGCAGTACTTC.

This clonotype was counted ten times or more. This sequence joins TRBV12-3 or TRBV12-4 and TRBJ2-7; 7 bases map to TRBD1. The CDR3 runs to 13 residues. Unmatched junction bases numbered 4, after V lost 5 bases and J lost 3 bases. In DNA form, the CDR3 reads TGTGCCAGCAGTCCGGGGACAGTCTACGAGCAGTACTTC. Translation: CASSPGTVYEQYF.

The chain employs TRBV6-1 and TRBJ2-5; TRBD2 aligns across 11 bases. This CDR3 spans 15 amino acids. V lost 6 bases and J lost 0; bases outside the gene matches: 3. Germline V gene sequence: CDR1 MNHNS, CDR2 SASEGT. The CDR3 nucleotides read TGTGCCAGCAGACGACTAGCGGGGCACCAAGAGACCCAGTACTTC. As protein: CASRRLAGHQETQYF.

This clonotype was recorded once. The chain employs TRBV5-1 and TRBJ2-7; D tentatively reads TRBD1 or TRBD2 (6 bases each). The CDR3 spans 15 residues. Germline loops: CDR1 SGHRS, CDR2 YFSETQ. V gave up 2 bases and J gave up 7 bases, with 19 bases separating them. The CDR3 DNA is TGCGCCAGCAGCTTAGGTGACCTGGGGGCGGGAGAGCAGTACTTC. The encoded protein is CASSLGDLGAGEQYF.